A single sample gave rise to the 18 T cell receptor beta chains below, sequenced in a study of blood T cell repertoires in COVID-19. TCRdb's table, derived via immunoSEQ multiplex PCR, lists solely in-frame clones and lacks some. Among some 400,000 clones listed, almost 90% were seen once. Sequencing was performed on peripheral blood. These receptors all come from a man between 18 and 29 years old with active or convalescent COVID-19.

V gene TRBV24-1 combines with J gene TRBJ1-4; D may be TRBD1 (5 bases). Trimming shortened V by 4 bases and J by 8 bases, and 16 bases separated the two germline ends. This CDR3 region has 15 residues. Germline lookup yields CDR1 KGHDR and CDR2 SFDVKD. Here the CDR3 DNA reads TGTGCCACCAGTGAACCCAGGGCGTCCGGCGAAAAACTGTTTTTT. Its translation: CATSEPRASGEKLFF.

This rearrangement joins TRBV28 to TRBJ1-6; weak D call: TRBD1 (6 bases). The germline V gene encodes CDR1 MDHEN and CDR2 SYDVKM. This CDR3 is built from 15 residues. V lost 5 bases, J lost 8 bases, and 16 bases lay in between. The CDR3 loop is CASSSLDRMDSPLHF. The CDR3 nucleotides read TGTGCCAGCAGTAGCCTGGACAGAATGGATTCACCCCTCCACTTT.

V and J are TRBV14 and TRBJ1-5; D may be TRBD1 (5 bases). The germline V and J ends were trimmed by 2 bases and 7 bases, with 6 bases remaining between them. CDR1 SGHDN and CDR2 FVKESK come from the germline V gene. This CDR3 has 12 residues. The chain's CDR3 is CASSQRGQPQHF. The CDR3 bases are TGTGCCAGCAGCCAAAGGGGACAGCCCCAGCATTTT.

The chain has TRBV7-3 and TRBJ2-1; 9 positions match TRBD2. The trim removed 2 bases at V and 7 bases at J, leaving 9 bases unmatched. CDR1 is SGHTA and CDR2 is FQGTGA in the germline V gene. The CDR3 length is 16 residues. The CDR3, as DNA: TGTGCCAGCAGCTTATCCCCTGGGCTAGCGGGAAATGAGCAGTTCTTC. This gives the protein CASSLSPGLAGNEQFF. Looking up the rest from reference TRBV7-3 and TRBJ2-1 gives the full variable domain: GAGVSQTPSNKVTEKGKYVELRCDPISGHTALYWYRQSLGQGPEFLIYFQGTGAADDSGLPNDRFFAVRPEGSVSTLKIQRTERGDSAVYLCASSLSPGLAGNEQFFGPGTRLTVL.

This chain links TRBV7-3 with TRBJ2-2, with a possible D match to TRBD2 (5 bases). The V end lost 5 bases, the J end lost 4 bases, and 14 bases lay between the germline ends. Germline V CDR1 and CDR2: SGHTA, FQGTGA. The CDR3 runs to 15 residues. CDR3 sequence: CASSPFAGLTGELFF. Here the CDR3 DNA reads TGTGCCAGCAGCCCGTTCGCGGGCCTCACCGGGGAGCTGTTTTTT.

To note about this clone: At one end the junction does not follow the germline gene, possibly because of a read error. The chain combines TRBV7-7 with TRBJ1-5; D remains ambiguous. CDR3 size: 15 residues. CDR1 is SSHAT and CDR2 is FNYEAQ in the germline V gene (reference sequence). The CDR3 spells CASSLYTSTNQPQHF. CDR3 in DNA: TGTGCTAGCAGCTTATATACGTCTACCAATCAGCCCCAGCATTTT. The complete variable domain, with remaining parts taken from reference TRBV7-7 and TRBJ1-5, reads GAGVSQSPRYKVTKRGQDVTLRCDPISSHATLYWYQQALGQGPEFLTYFNYEAQPDKSGLPSDRFSAERPEGSISTLTIQRTEQRDSAMYRCASSLYTSTNQPQHFGDGTRLSIL.

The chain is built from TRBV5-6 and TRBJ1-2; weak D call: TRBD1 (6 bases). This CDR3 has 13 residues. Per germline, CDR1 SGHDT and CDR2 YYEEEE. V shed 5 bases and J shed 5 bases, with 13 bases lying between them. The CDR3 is CASRGGGEYGYTF. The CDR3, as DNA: TGTGCCAGCAGAGGGGGAGGGGAATATGGCTACACCTTC. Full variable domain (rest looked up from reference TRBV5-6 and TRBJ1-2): DAGVTQSPTHLIKTRGQQVTLRCSPKSGHDTVSWYQQALGQGPQFIFQYYEEEERQRGNFPDRFSGHQFPNYSSELNVNALLLGDSALYLCASRGGGEYGYTFGSGTRLTVV.

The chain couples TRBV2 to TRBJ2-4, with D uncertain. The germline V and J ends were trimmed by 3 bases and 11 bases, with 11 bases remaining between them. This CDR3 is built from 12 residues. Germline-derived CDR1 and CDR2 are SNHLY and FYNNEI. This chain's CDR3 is CASSDEVRVQYF. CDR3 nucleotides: TGTGCCAGCAGTGACGAGGTTCGCGTTCAGTACTTC.

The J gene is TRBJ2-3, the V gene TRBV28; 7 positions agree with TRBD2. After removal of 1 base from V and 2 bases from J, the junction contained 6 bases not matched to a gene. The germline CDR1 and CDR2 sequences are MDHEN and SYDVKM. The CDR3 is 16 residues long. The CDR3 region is CASSLSQRGYTDTQYF. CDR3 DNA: TGTGCCAGCAGTTTATCCCAGCGGGGATACACAGATACGCAGTATTTT. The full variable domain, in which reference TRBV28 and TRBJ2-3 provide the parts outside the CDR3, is DVKVTQSSRYLVKRTGEKVFLECVQDMDHENMFWYRQDPGLGLRLIYFSYDVKMKEKGDIPEGYSVSREKKERFSLILESASTNQTSMYLCASSLSQRGYTDTQYFGPGTRLTVL.

The CDR3 DNA reads TGTGCCATCAGTGAGGGTAATAGCGCGACCAATGAGCAGTTCTTC. It specifies CAISEGNSATNEQFF. V is TRBV10-3 and J is TRBJ2-1; possible D gene TRBD2, 5 bases. Germline V gene data show CDR1 as ENHRY and CDR2 as SYGVKD. The ends were cut back, 2 bases at V and 6 bases at J, with 14 bases in the middle. This CDR3 is 15 amino acids long.

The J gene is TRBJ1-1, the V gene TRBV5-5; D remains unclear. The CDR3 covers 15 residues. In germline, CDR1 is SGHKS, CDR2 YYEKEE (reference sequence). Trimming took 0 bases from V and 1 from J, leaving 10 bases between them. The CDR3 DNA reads TGTGCCAGCAGCTTGGGTCCAGGCACGAACACTGAAGCTTTCTTT. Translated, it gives CASSLGPGTNTEAFF.

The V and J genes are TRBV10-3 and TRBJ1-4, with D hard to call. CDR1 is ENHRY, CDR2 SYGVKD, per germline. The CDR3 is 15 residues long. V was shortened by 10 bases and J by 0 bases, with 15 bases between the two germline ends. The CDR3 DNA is TGTGCCACCGTTCCTAAACCCGCAACTAATGAAAAACTGTTTTTT. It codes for CATVPKPATNEKLFF.

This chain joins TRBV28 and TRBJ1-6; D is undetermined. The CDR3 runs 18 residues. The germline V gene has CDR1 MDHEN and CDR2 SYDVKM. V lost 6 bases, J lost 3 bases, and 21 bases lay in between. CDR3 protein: CASRVYVSVEDYNSPLHF. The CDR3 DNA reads TGTGCCAGCAGAGTTTACGTGTCAGTTGAGGACTATAATTCACCCCTCCACTTT.

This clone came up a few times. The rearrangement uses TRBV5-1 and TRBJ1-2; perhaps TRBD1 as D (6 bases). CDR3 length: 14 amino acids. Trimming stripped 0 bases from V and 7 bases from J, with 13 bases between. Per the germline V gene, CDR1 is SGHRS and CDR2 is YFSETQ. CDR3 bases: TGCGCCAGCAGCTTGGTAGCAGGGGTGGGTGGCTACACCTTC. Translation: CASSLVAGVGGYTF.

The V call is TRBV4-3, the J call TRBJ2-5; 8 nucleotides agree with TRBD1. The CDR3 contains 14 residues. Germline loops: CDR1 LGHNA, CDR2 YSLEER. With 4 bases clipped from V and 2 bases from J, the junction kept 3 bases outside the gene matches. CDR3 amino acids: CASSRDRFQETQYF. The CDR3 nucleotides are TGCGCCAGCAGCCGGGACAGGTTTCAAGAGACCCAGTACTTC.

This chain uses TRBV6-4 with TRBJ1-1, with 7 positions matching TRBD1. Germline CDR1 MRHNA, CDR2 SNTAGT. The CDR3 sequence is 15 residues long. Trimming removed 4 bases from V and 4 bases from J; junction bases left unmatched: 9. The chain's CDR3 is CASSVAVAGGTEAFF. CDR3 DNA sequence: TGTGCCAGCAGTGTCGCGGTGGCAGGGGGCACTGAAGCTTTCTTT.

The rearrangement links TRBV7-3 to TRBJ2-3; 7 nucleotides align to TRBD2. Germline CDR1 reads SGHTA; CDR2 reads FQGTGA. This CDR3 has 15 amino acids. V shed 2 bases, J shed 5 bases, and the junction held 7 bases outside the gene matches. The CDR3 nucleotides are TGTGCCAGCAGCTTATTCGGGCGGGAGCAAGATACGCAGTATTTT. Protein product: CASSLFGREQDTQYF.

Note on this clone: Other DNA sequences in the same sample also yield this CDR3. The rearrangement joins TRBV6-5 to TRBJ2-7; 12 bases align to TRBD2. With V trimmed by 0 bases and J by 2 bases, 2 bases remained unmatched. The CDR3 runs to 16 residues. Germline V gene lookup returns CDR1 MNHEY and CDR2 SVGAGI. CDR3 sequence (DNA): TGTGCCAGCAGTTACTCGAGACTAGCGGGGGCCTACGAGCAGTACTTC. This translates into CASSYSRLAGAYEQYF.